These 13 T cell receptor beta chains were all obtained from the same sample, sequenced in a study of shared clonotypes between healthy human individuals (dated by TCRdb to the early 2020s). The method behind the library was the immunoSEQ multiplex PCR assay. TCRdb carries this immuneACCESS record with in-frame sequences only. Its versions omit some clonotypes, under half of them owing to an unresolved V gene in the studies checked, with the rest unexplained. The table for this sample lists about 1 million clones; around 75% of them were counted only once. The ten largest clones add up to about 1.5% of the sample. Input material: memory CD4+ T cells sorted from blood. This specimen's cell subset or site label, per the study, means: CD45RA-negative fraction. The receptor source for this set is a young man in good health.

V usage is TRBV18 and J usage is TRBJ2-7, with a weak D call TRBD2 (6 bases). This CDR3 has 15 amino acids. The germline V and J ends were trimmed by 3 bases and 1 base, with 13 bases remaining between them. The germline V gene has CDR1 KGHSH and CDR2 LQKENI. The CDR3, as DNA: TGTGCCAGCTCACCCGAGCGGGCGCGATCCTACGAGCAGTACTTC. This gives the protein CASSPERARSYEQYF.

V gene TRBV9 combines with J gene TRBJ1-3; no clear D gene. Germline CDR1 is SGDLS and CDR2 is YYNGEE. With 4 bases removed from V and 8 bases from J, the gap between germline ends came to 16 bases. The CDR3 runs 14 residues. The CDR3 here is CASSPPSGGDTIYF. CDR3 DNA sequence: TGTGCCAGCAGCCCCCCTTCGGGCGGAGACACCATATATTTT.

A remark on this clone: A much more abundant neighbour one base away suggests this may be a read error. V usage is TRBV5-4 and J usage is TRBJ1-2; 7 bases map to TRBD1. This CDR3 contains 14 residues. Germline loops: CDR1 SGHNT, CDR2 YYREEE (reference sequence). With 5 bases clipped from V and 7 bases from J, the junction kept 11 bases outside the gene matches. CDR3 nucleotides: TGTGCCAGCAGACGAGGGGGCGGGCGCTGTGGCTACACCTTC. Its translation is CASRRGGGRCGYTF.

This sequence joins TRBV18 and TRBJ2-2; TRBD2 aligns across 11 bases. This CDR3 is built from 15 residues. Trimming cost V 4 bases and J 5 bases; bases outside gene matches: 3. Germline CDR1 KGHSH, CDR2 LQKENI. As DNA, the CDR3 is TGTGCCAGCTCACAACTAGCGGGAGCTACCGGGGAGCTGTTTTTT. It codes for CASSQLAGATGELFF.

V usage is TRBV9 and J usage is TRBJ2-2, with 16 bases fitting TRBD2. This CDR3 spans 17 amino acids. V was clipped by 3 bases and J by 6 bases; unmatched bases: 5. Germline CDR1 and CDR2: SGDLS and YYNGEE. The CDR3: CASSAKGLAGGAGELFF. DNA of the CDR3: TGTGCCAGCAGCGCCAAGGGACTAGCGGGAGGGGCCGGGGAGCTGTTTTTT.

With regard to this clone: The same CDR3 can be traced to other DNA sequences in this sample. The chain is built from TRBV2 and TRBJ2-5; the D is unclear. V was trimmed by 6 bases and J by 5 bases, leaving 16 bases between them. The CDR3 is 14 amino acids. Germline-derived CDR1 and CDR2 are SNHLY and FYNNEI. This CDR3 is CASSRSGWRETQYF. In DNA form, the CDR3 reads TGTGCCAGCAGCCGCTCTGGATGGCGGGAGACCCAGTACTTC.

The genes are TRBV27 and TRBJ2-1; 13 nucleotides match TRBD2. Germline V CDR1 and CDR2: MNHEY, SMNVEV (reference sequence). Germline trimming cut 7 bases from V and 5 bases from J; bases unmatched to any gene: 8. The CDR3 extends over 16 amino acids. The CDR3 sequence is CASNRLAGGRDNEQFF. The DNA of the CDR3 is TGTGCCAGCAATCGACTAGCGGGAGGTCGCGACAATGAGCAGTTCTTC.

The chain couples TRBV10-3 to TRBJ2-4; possibly TRBD1 for D (5 bases). V was clipped by 0 bases and J by 0 bases, with 9 bases between them. CDR1 and CDR2 from the germline V gene are ENHRY and SYGVKD. The CDR3 covers 16 residues. The CDR3 DNA sequence: TGTGCCATCAGTGAGTCGGGGCTATTAGCCAAAAACATTCAGTACTTC. This gives the protein CAISESGLLAKNIQYF.

This chain uses TRBV5-5 with TRBJ1-4, with 10 nucleotides matching TRBD1. The length of the CDR3 is 16 residues. After removal of 4 bases from V and 1 base from J, the junction contained 4 bases not matched to a gene. CDR1 SGHKS and CDR2 YYEKEE come from the germline V gene (reference sequence). The DNA of the CDR3 is TGTGCCAGCAGCCCGGGGACAGGGGTAACTAATGAAAAACTGTTTTTT. This codes for CASSPGTGVTNEKLFF. Using reference TRBV5-5 and TRBJ1-4 for the parts outside the CDR3, the full variable domain is DAGVTQSPTHLIKTRGQQVTLRCSPISGHKSVSWYQQVLGQGPQFIFQYYEKEERGRGNFPDRFSARQFPNYSSELNVNALLLGDSALYLCASSPGTGVTNEKLFFGSGTQLSVL.

The chain combines TRBV6-1 with TRBJ1-5; no clear D. Germline loops: CDR1 MNHNS, CDR2 SASEGT. CDR3 length: 19 amino acids. The germline V and J ends were trimmed by 1 base and 3 bases, with 22 bases remaining between them. For the CDR3, the DNA is TGTGCCAGCAGTGAAGTTTGGGGTTCCGCCCTGGAAAACAATCAGCCCCAGCATTTT. Translated: CASSEVWGSALENNQPQHF.

The V and J genes are TRBV7-2 and TRBJ1-5, with 7 positions matching TRBD1. CDR3 length: 14 residues. Germline CDR1 reads SGHTA; CDR2 reads FQGNSA. With V trimmed by 1 base and J by 8 bases, 5 bases remained unmatched. The CDR3 spells CASSLGQGSKPQHF. CDR3 bases: TGTGCCAGCAGCTTAGGACAGGGTTCGAAGCCCCAGCATTTT.

This sequence joins TRBV7-3 and TRBJ1-1, with D unresolved. Trimming took off 2 bases at V and 1 base at J, with 8 bases between the two ends. Germline loops: CDR1 SGHTA, CDR2 FQGTGA. This CDR3 is built from 14 residues. The CDR3 nucleotides are TGTGCCAGCAGCTTAGTCGGTTCGAACACTGAAGCTTTCTTT. Its protein is CASSLVGSNTEAFF.

V usage is TRBV11-2 and J usage is TRBJ2-1, with TRBD1 matching over 7 bases. The ends lost 1 base at V and 3 bases at J; junction bases unmatched: 0. The CDR3 covers 14 residues. Looked up from germline, CDR1 is SGHAT and CDR2 is FQNNGV. CDR3 residues: CASSLGDSYNEQFF. CDR3 in DNA: TGTGCCAGCAGCTTAGGGGACAGCTACAATGAGCAGTTCTTC.